This TCR beta chain appears in the sequencing data of a study of control samples from healthy donors and cancer patients. The data were produced by immunoSEQ multiplex PCR, yet TCRdb's version contains in-frame clones alone and is incomplete. The sample has 200,000 to 250,000 clones, 85% to 95% seen once. CDR1 and CDR2 from the germline V gene are LNHDA and SQIVND (reference sequence). Unmatched junction bases numbered 4, after V lost 9 bases and J lost 2 bases. This CDR3 is built from 13 residues. Sequencing was done on a sample of blood. The chain couples TRBV19 to TRBJ1-2; the match to TRBD1 covers 9 bases. The TCR was taken from a man between 50 and 59 years old in good health. The CDR3 loop reads CASIGTGNYGYTF. CDR3 sequence (DNA): TGTGCCAGCATCGGGACAGGGAACTATGGCTACACCTTC. Full variable domain (rest looked up from reference TRBV19 and TRBJ1-2): DGGITQSPKYLFRKEGQNVTLSCEQNLNHDAMYWYRQDPGQGLRLIYYSQIVNDFQKGDIAEGYSVSREKKESFPLTVTSAQKNPTAFYLCASIGTGNYGYTFGSGTRLTVV.